A single sample gave rise to the 3 T cell receptor beta chains below, sequenced in a study of blood T cell repertoires in COVID-19. Sequencing used immunoSEQ multiplex PCR; TCRdb keeps in-frame clones, though not all of them. The table shows about 320,000 clones, with 87% occurring only once. The specimen sequenced was PBMCs or T cells enriched from blood (not recorded which). These receptors all stem from a woman in her 30s who had recovered from COVID-19.

V usage is TRBV11-2 and J usage is TRBJ1-2; D unresolved. Per the germline V gene, CDR1 is SGHAT and CDR2 is FQNNGV. Trimming left V 3 bases short and J 6 bases short, with 8 bases between. The CDR3 is 12 amino acids. CDR3 amino acids: CASSFRNNGYTF. In DNA, the CDR3 is TGTGCCAGCAGCTTCAGGAATAATGGCTACACCTTC.

The rearrangement links TRBV4-3 to TRBJ1-2, with 12 positions matching TRBD1. The CDR3 loop spans 17 amino acids. V shed 2 bases, J shed 4 bases, and the junction held 8 bases outside the gene matches. CDR1 and CDR2 from the germline V gene are LGHNA and YSLEER. In DNA form, the CDR3 reads TGCGCCAGCAGCCAATCCTCCGGGACAGGGGGCCTCTATGGCTACACCTTC. Translating gives CASSQSSGTGGLYGYTF.

The chain carries TRBV7-9 and TRBJ1-6; D remains ambiguous. V was trimmed by 5 bases and J by 8 bases, leaving 22 bases between them. This CDR3 is 17 amino acids long. Germline V gene sequence: CDR1 SEHNR, CDR2 FQNEAQ (reference sequence). The CDR3 bases are TGTGCCAGCAGCCACGCCTCGCGGGTTAGAGCCGATTCACCCCTCCACTTT. Amino acid sequence: CASSHASRVRADSPLHF.